This TCR beta chain appears in the sequencing data of a study of response to subunit inactivated influenza vaccine. TCRdb re-analysed the RT-PCR reads in MiXCR, keeping a single row per CDR3 protein. The sample includes hundreds of thousands of distinct CDR3 sequences, more than 9% of them seen just once. The CDR3 runs to 12 residues. Germline assignment: CDR1 MRHNA and CDR2 SNTAGT. V lost 7 bases to trimming and J lost 5 bases, with 8 bases between them. This receptor was identified in a man aged 50 to 60 who received an inactivated influenza vaccine. V is TRBV6-4 and J is TRBJ1-4; D unresolved. Here the sequenced sample was non-naive T cells sorted from PBMCs, taken 14 days before vaccination. CDR3 loop: CASIGINEKLFF. CDR3 nucleotide sequence: TGTGCCAGCATAGGGATCAATGAAAAACTGTTTTTT.